Reported below is one TCR beta chain. Trimming cost V 7 bases and J 1 base; bases outside gene matches: 4. The CDR3 spans 14 residues. Germline CDR1 and CDR2: PRHDT and FYEKMQ (reference sequence). This record comes from a study of control samples from healthy donors and cancer patients. Clones were sequenced by immunoSEQ multiplex PCR, and TCRdb holds only the in-frame ones, with some missing. The data hold under 450,000 clones, with around nine tenths observed a single time. This TCR derives from a man in his forties or fifties with head and neck cancer. The V and J genes are TRBV13 and TRBJ2-1, with TRBD2 matching 7 bases. The sample was PBMCs. The CDR3 is CASKGAGSYNEQFF. CDR3 in DNA: TGTGCCAGCAAGGGAGCGGGATCCTACAATGAGCAGTTCTTC.